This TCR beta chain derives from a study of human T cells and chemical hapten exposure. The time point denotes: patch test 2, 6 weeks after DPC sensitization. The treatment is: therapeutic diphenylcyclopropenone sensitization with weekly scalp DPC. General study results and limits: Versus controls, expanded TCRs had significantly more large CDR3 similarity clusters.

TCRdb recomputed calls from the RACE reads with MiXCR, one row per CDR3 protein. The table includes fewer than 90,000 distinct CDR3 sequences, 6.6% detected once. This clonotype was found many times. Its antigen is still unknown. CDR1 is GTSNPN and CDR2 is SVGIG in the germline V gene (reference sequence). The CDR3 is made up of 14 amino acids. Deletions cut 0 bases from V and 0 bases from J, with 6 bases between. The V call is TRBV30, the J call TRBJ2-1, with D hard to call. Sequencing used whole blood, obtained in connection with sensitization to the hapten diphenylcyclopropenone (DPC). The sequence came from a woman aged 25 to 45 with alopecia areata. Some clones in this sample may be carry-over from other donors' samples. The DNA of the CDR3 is TGTGCCTGGAGTGTCGACTTCTCCTACAATGAGCAGTTCTTC. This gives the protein CAWSVDFSYNEQFF. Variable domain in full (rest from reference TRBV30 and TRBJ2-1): SQTIHQWPATLVQPVGSPLSLECTVEGTSNPNLYWYRQAAGRGLQLLFYSVGIGQISSEVPQNLSASRPQDRQFILSSKKLLLSDSGFYLCAWSVDFSYNEQFFGPGTRLTVL.